Presented here are 22 T cell receptor beta chains from one specimen sequenced in a study of blood T cell repertoires in COVID-19 (dated by TCRdb to about 2020). Library construction relied on the immunoSEQ multiplex PCR assay. In TCRdb, the immuneACCESS table is reduced to in-frame sequences with V and J assigned. These tables do not hold every clone; where another copy was compared, an unresolved V gene accounts for under half, and the others remain unexplained. For this sample the table gives about 130,000 clones, of which around 88% were detected only once. The ten biggest clones cover just under 3% of the sample. Source material: peripheral blood. The receptors come from a man in his 60s with active or convalescent COVID-19.

The gene calls are TRBV3-1 (or the pseudogene TRBV3-2) and TRBJ1-6; 10 bases match TRBD1. V shed 7 bases, J shed 8 bases, and the junction held 8 bases outside the gene matches. Germline V gene data show CDR1 as LGHDT and CDR2 as YNNKEL (reference sequence). The CDR3 covers 15 residues. The CDR3 DNA reads as TGTGCCAGCAACAACCAGGGGACAGGGGATTCACCCCTCCACTTT. This translates into CASNNQGTGDSPLHF.

This clone turned up a few times. The J gene is TRBJ1-5, the V gene TRBV5-6; a weak D match, TRBD1 (6 bases). The V end lost 4 bases, the J end lost 7 bases, and 12 bases lay between the germline ends. CDR3 size: 13 residues. Per germline, CDR1 SGHDT and CDR2 YYEEEE. CDR3 DNA: TGTGCCAGCAGCCGCAGGGGTTACCAGCCCCAGCATTTT. Translation: CASSRRGYQPQHF.

This clone was counted only a few times. The chain joins TRBV7-9 to TRBJ2-3, with 9 bases identical to TRBD1. The CDR3 extends over 15 amino acids. The junction had 5 bases not matched to a gene; V was cut back by 3 bases and J by 4 bases. Germline V gives CDR1 SEHNR, CDR2 FQNEAQ (reference sequence). The CDR3 DNA reads as TGTGCCAGCAGCTTGACCGGACAGGGGTCAGATACGCAGTATTTT. This encodes CASSLTGQGSDTQYF. Full variable domain (remainder filled in from reference TRBV7-9 and TRBJ2-3): DTGVSQNPRHKITKRGQNVTFRCDPISEHNRLYWYRQTLGQGPEFLTYFQNEAQLEKSRLLSDRFSAERPKGSFSTLEIQRTEQGDSAMYLCASSLTGQGSDTQYFGPGTRLTVL.

This chain uses TRBV4-2 with TRBJ1-3; D may be TRBD1 (5 bases). The CDR3 length is 16 residues. The ends were cut back, 4 bases at V and 0 bases at J, with 13 bases in the middle. The germline gives CDR1 LGHNA, CDR2 YNFKEQ. Written as DNA, the CDR3 is TGTGCCAGCAGCCGACCCGACAGCACCTCTGGAAACACCATATATTTT. Protein sequence: CASSRPDSTSGNTIYF.

CDR3 sequence reads: CASSFTLERGETQYF. In DNA form, the CDR3 reads TGTGCCAGCAGCTTTACACTAGAGCGGGGAGAGACCCAGTACTTC. This chain links TRBV5-4 with TRBJ2-5; 7 positions agree with TRBD2. The CDR3 is 15 residues long. Per germline, CDR1 SGHNT and CDR2 YYREEE (reference sequence). V was pared by 2 bases and J by 4 bases, with 8 bases of the junction left unmatched.

The chain combines TRBV5-1 with TRBJ1-2; 7 bases line up with TRBD1. This CDR3 is built from 15 residues. The germline V gene encodes CDR1 SGHRS and CDR2 YFSETQ. V was pared by 0 bases and J by 2 bases, with 4 bases of the junction left unmatched. CDR3 residues: CASSLGGGENYGYTF. The CDR3, as DNA: TGCGCCAGCAGCTTGGGAGGGGGCGAGAACTATGGCTACACCTTC.

The chain couples TRBV19 to TRBJ1-5, with TRBD1 as a possible D gene (6 bases). V lost 6 bases to trimming and J lost 1 base, with 13 bases between them. The CDR3 length is 15 residues. Germline V CDR1 and CDR2: LNHDA, SQIVND (reference sequence). This CDR3 is CASRPRGASNQPQHF. The CDR3 DNA is TGTGCCAGTAGGCCCCGGGGGGCCAGCAATCAGCCCCAGCATTTT. The whole variable domain, filled in from reference TRBV19 and TRBJ1-5, reads DGGITQSPKYLFRKEGQNVTLSCEQNLNHDAMYWYRQDPGQGLRLIYYSQIVNDFQKGDIAEGYSVSREKKESFPLTVTSAQKNPTAFYLCASRPRGASNQPQHFGDGTRLSIL.

V gene TRBV4-1 combines with J gene TRBJ2-3; tentatively, D is TRBD1 (6 bases). Trimming shortened V by 0 bases and J by 2 bases, and 12 bases separated the two germline ends. In germline, CDR1 is MGHRA, CDR2 YSYEKL. This CDR3 region has 16 residues. The CDR3 DNA follows: TGCGCCAGCAGCCAAGATCTCGGACAGCTCACAGATACGCAGTATTTT. Translation: CASSQDLGQLTDTQYF.

The rearrangement uses TRBV20-1 and TRBJ2-1; possibly TRBD2 for D (6 bases). Looked up from germline, CDR1 is DFQATT and CDR2 is SNEGSKA (reference sequence). V gave up 3 bases and J gave up 10 bases, with 19 bases separating them. This CDR3 has 14 residues. The CDR3 is CSASQSSEDPEQFF. The CDR3 bases are TGCAGTGCTAGTCAGTCTAGCGAGGACCCGGAGCAGTTCTTC.

The V and J genes are TRBV28 and TRBJ1-1, with D perhaps matching TRBD1 (5 bases). V dropped 6 bases and J dropped 5 bases, with 13 bases sitting between them. The CDR3 loop spans 13 amino acids. Germline V gives CDR1 MDHEN, CDR2 SYDVKM. CDR3 DNA sequence: TGTGCCAGCAGCCCTCCAGGGTGGACTGAAGCTTTCTTT. It specifies CASSPPGWTEAFF.

The chain links TRBV5-4 to TRBJ2-1, with 7 bases fitting TRBD1. After removal of 0 bases from V and 7 bases from J, the junction contained 1 base not matched to a gene. Germline CDR1 reads SGHNT; CDR2 reads YYREEE (reference sequence). The CDR3 runs to 13 residues. CDR3 sequence (DNA): TGTGCCAGCAGCTTGGGACAGGGAAATGAGCAGTTCTTC. Residues: CASSLGQGNEQFF.

The chain uses TRBV4-1 and TRBJ1-1; D remains unclear. The germline V gene encodes CDR1 MGHRA and CDR2 YSYEKL. V shed 0 bases and J shed 8 bases, with 10 bases lying between them. The CDR3 spans 13 residues. The chain's CDR3 is CASSQDFNREAFF. The CDR3 DNA follows: TGCGCCAGCAGCCAAGATTTTAACCGGGAAGCTTTCTTT.

The chain has TRBV6-4 and TRBJ1-2, with D unresolved. The V and J ends lost 0 bases and 2 bases respectively, with 7 bases between them. There are 14 residues in the CDR3. CDR1 is MRHNA and CDR2 is SNTAGT in the germline V gene. The CDR3 bases are TGTGCCAGCAGTGACTCGGGCAGAAACTATGGCTACACCTTC. Its translation is CASSDSGRNYGYTF.

This clone was detected only a few times. The sample carries other DNA sequences with the same CDR3. V usage is TRBV6-5 and J usage is TRBJ1-6, with 7 bases aligning to TRBD1. Trimming cost V 0 bases and J 7 bases; bases outside gene matches: 6. There are 16 residues in the CDR3. CDR1 is MNHEY and CDR2 is SVGAGI in the germline V gene. CDR3 sequence: CASSYSRDSFNSPLHF. Written as DNA, the CDR3 is TGTGCCAGCAGTTACTCACGGGACAGCTTCAATTCACCCCTCCACTTT.

V and J are TRBV24-1 and TRBJ2-1, with TRBD1 matching 7 bases. The CDR3 extends over 16 amino acids. V gave up 4 bases and J gave up 6 bases; unmatched junction bases: 11. The germline V gene encodes CDR1 KGHDR and CDR2 SFDVKD. The CDR3 protein is CATSDQETTGSNEQFF. In DNA, the CDR3 is TGTGCCACCAGTGACCAAGAGACGACAGGGTCCAATGAGCAGTTCTTC.

This chain connects TRBV28 to TRBJ2-2; possibly TRBD1 for D (6 bases). V lost 7 bases and J lost 1, with 22 bases in between. CDR3 size: 18 residues. Germline CDR1 MDHEN, CDR2 SYDVKM. DNA for the CDR3: TGTGCCAGCAATGGAAGGGGGAGCGACGCCCTGAACACCGGGGAGCTGTTTTTT. It codes for CASNGRGSDALNTGELFF.

This clone was detected once. This rearrangement joins TRBV15 to TRBJ2-5, with 11 bases matching TRBD1. J lost 5 bases, V lost 8 bases, and 19 bases had no gene match. The germline gives CDR1 LNHNV, CDR2 YYDKDF (reference sequence). The CDR3 is made up of 18 amino acids. CDR3 in amino acids: CATADRGQGPGVHETQYF. The DNA of the CDR3 is TGTGCCACCGCGGACAGGGGGCAGGGTCCAGGGGTCCACGAGACCCAGTACTTC.

V and J are TRBV19 and TRBJ1-4; D gene ambiguous. The CDR3 sequence is 12 residues long. V dropped 10 bases and J dropped 4 bases, with 10 bases sitting between them. Germline V CDR1 and CDR2: LNHDA, SQIVND (reference sequence). In nucleotides, the CDR3 is TGTGCCACCCAGACGGGTAATGAAAAACTGTTTTTT. Amino acid sequence: CATQTGNEKLFF. Complete variable domain (other parts from reference TRBV19 and TRBJ1-4): DGGITQSPKYLFRKEGQNVTLSCEQNLNHDAMYWYRQDPGQGLRLIYYSQIVNDFQKGDIAEGYSVSREKKESFPLTVTSAQKNPTAFYLCATQTGNEKLFFGSGTQLSVL.

V usage is TRBV6-4 and J usage is TRBJ2-3, with D possibly matching TRBD1 (6 bases). This CDR3 is built from 14 residues. Germline values: CDR1 MRHNA, CDR2 SNTAGT. V shed 6 bases and J shed 0 bases, with 10 bases lying between them. The CDR3: CASSLDRSTDTQYF. The CDR3 nucleotides read TGTGCCAGCAGCCTTGACAGGAGCACAGATACGCAGTATTTT.

This clone occurred a few times. The V gene is TRBV7-2, the J gene TRBJ2-5, with D perhaps TRBD2 (5 bases). Looked up from germline, CDR1 is SGHTA and CDR2 is FQGNSA. V lost 5 bases and J lost 3, with 16 bases in between. The CDR3 has 15 residues. CDR3 protein: CASSPPPGSKETQYF. CDR3 nucleotide sequence: TGTGCCAGCAGCCCCCCTCCGGGATCAAAAGAGACCCAGTACTTC.

This chain links TRBV19 with TRBJ1-6; D may be TRBD1 (5 bases). Trimming shortened V by 6 bases and J by 10 bases, and 19 bases separated the two germline ends. This CDR3 has 15 residues. From germline, CDR1 is LNHDA and CDR2 SQIVND (reference sequence). The CDR3 here is CASRPFGGFGSPLHF. DNA of the CDR3: TGTGCCAGTAGGCCCTTCGGGGGATTTGGATCACCCCTCCACTTT.

The rearrangement links TRBV6-2 or TRBV6-3 to TRBJ1-2; D might be TRBD1 (6 bases). In germline, CDR1 is MNHEY, CDR2 SVGEGT. The CDR3 has 14 amino acids. V lost 0 bases, J lost 7 bases, and 12 bases lay in between. The CDR3 DNA reads as TGTGCCAGCAGTTACTCAACCAGGGGACCTGGCTACACCTTC. The encoded protein is CASSYSTRGPGYTF.